These T cell receptor beta chains were read from a single sample in a study of beta chain features in type 1 diabetes. Profiling relied on immunoSEQ multiplex PCR, and the TCRdb table lists in-frame clones only, not all of them. This table holds 620,000 or so clones, roughly 15% found once. Sequencing input: naive CD4+ T cells from blood. These receptors were taken from a man younger than 35 in good health. Both conserved end residues are part of each CDR3. A D gene is named only where the DNA matches it firmly. Size is omitted from some rows. Given values are once, few, many or a class for expanded clones.

D gene: .
CDR3 length: 13
V gene: TRBV14
J gene: TRBJ1-6
clone size: .
CDR3 protein: CASSPGYNSPLHF
CDR3 DNA: TGTGCCAGCAGCCCAGGGTATAATTCACCCCTCCACTTT

D gene: .
CDR3 length: 16
V gene: TRBV18
J gene: TRBJ2-7
clone size: few
CDR3 protein: CASSPPSEAVSYEQYF
CDR3 DNA: TGTGCCAGCTCACCACCGTCAGAAGCGGTCTCCTACGAGCAGTACTTC

D gene: TRBD2
CDR3 length: 16
V gene: TRBV9
J gene: TRBJ2-4
clone size: few
CDR3 protein: CASSVAAGGPKNIQYF
CDR3 DNA: TGTGCCAGCAGCGTAGCAGCGGGAGGGCCAAAAAACATTCAGTACTTC

D gene: .
CDR3 length: 17
V gene: TRBV9
J gene: TRBJ2-1
clone size: .
CDR3 protein: CASSVATQGNGYNEQFF
CDR3 DNA: TGTGCCAGCAGCGTAGCAACCCAGGGTAACGGGTACAATGAGCAGTTCTTC

D gene: .
CDR3 length: 14
V gene: TRBV4-1
J gene: TRBJ2-1
clone size: .
CDR3 protein: CASSQPRSTNEQFF
CDR3 DNA: TGCGCCAGCAGCCAACCTCGGTCGACCAATGAGCAGTTCTTC

D gene: .
CDR3 length: 16
V gene: TRBV18
J gene: TRBJ1-4
clone size: few
CDR3 protein: CASSSAVGGTNEKLFF
CDR3 DNA: TGTGCCAGCTCCTCGGCCGTGGGAGGAACTAATGAAAAACTGTTTTTT

D gene: .
CDR3 length: 20
V gene: TRBV7-6
J gene: TRBJ2-4
clone size: .
CDR3 protein: CASSSKVGVGGGFAKNIQYF
CDR3 DNA: TGTGCCAGCAGCTCTAAAGTAGGGGTTGGAGGGGGCTTTGCCAAAAACATTCAGTACTTC

D gene: TRBD2
CDR3 length: 18
V gene: TRBV11-2
J gene: TRBJ2-3
clone size: .
CDR3 protein: CASSSRGGLAGGTDTQYF
CDR3 DNA: TGTGCCAGCAGCTCGAGAGGAGGTCTAGCGGGGGGCACAGATACGCAGTATTTT

D gene: .
CDR3 length: 14
V gene: TRBV9
J gene: TRBJ1-5
clone size: few
CDR3 protein: CASSVAGGAQPQHF
CDR3 DNA: TGTGCCAGCAGCGTAGCGGGGGGAGCTCAGCCCCAGCATTTT

D gene: .
CDR3 length: 13
V gene: TRBV30
J gene: TRBJ2-7
clone size: few
CDR3 protein: CAWSVGVHYEQYF
CDR3 DNA: TGTGCCTGGAGTGTAGGGGTACACTACGAGCAGTACTTC

D gene: TRBD1
CDR3 length: 15
V gene: TRBV19
J gene: TRBJ2-4
clone size: .
CDR3 protein: CASSTRTGDKNIQYF
CDR3 DNA: TGTGCCAGTAGTACCCGGACAGGGGACAAAAACATTCAGTACTTC

D gene: .
CDR3 length: 17
V gene: TRBV4-3
J gene: TRBJ2-2
clone size: few
CDR3 protein: CASSQGGGRLFTGELFF
CDR3 DNA: TGCGCCAGCAGCCAAGGTGGCGGCAGACTTTTCACCGGGGAGCTGTTTTTT

D gene: TRBD1
CDR3 length: 14
V gene: TRBV30
J gene: TRBJ1-5
clone size: few
CDR3 protein: CAWSAGQGNQPQHF
CDR3 DNA: TGTGCCTGGAGTGCGGGACAGGGAAATCAGCCCCAGCATTTT

D gene: TRBD1
CDR3 length: 18
V gene: TRBV5-1
J gene: TRBJ2-3
clone size: .
CDR3 protein: CASSLAPLTGGSTDTQYF
CDR3 DNA: TGCGCCAGCAGCTTGGCTCCTCTGACAGGGGGAAGCACAGATACGCAGTATTTT

D gene: .
CDR3 length: 15
V gene: TRBV27
J gene: TRBJ1-2
clone size: .
CDR3 protein: CASSLSAGYNYGYTF
CDR3 DNA: TGTGCCAGCAGTTTATCGGCGGGATATAACTATGGCTACACCTTC

D gene: .
CDR3 length: 14
V gene: TRBV28
J gene: TRBJ2-5
clone size: .
CDR3 protein: CASGMGGLQETQYF
CDR3 DNA: TGTGCCAGTGGAATGGGGGGGCTACAAGAGACCCAGTACTTC

D gene: TRBD2
CDR3 length: 15
V gene: TRBV10-3
J gene: TRBJ2-3
clone size: .
CDR3 protein: CAISGTSGSTDTQYF
CDR3 DNA: TGTGCCATCAGTGGGACTAGCGGGAGCACAGATACGCAGTATTTT

D gene: .
CDR3 length: 16
V gene: TRBV7-2
J gene: TRBJ2-2
clone size: few
CDR3 protein: CASSLAGVLAAGELFF
CDR3 DNA: TGTGCCAGCAGCTTAGCGGGAGTTTTGGCGGCCGGGGAGCTGTTTTTT

D gene: .
CDR3 length: 14
V gene: TRBV7-3
J gene: TRBJ1-1
clone size: .
CDR3 protein: CASSHYAGVSEAFF
CDR3 DNA: TGTGCCAGCAGCCATTACGCCGGGGTTTCTGAAGCTTTCTTT

D gene: .
CDR3 length: 11
V gene: TRBV19
J gene: TRBJ1-1
clone size: .
CDR3 protein: CASIGLTEAFF
CDR3 DNA: TGTGCCAGTATCGGACTTACTGAAGCTTTCTTT

D gene: .
CDR3 length: 13
V gene: TRBV21-1
J gene: TRBJ1-1
clone size: .
CDR3 protein: CASRGVGDTEAFF
CDR3 DNA: TGTGCCAGCAGGGGAGTGGGGGACACTGAAGCTTTCTTT

D gene: .
CDR3 length: 12
V gene: TRBV28
J gene: TRBJ1-3
clone size: few
CDR3 protein: CASQVAGNTIYF
CDR3 DNA: TGTGCCAGCCAAGTTGCTGGAAACACCATATATTTT

D gene: TRBD1
CDR3 length: 14
V gene: TRBV19
J gene: TRBJ2-3
clone size: .
CDR3 protein: CASSIRGQTDTQYF
CDR3 DNA: TGTGCCAGTAGTATCAGGGGGCAGACAGATACGCAGTATTTT

D gene: TRBD1
CDR3 length: 15
V gene: TRBV5-1
J gene: TRBJ1-1
clone size: .
CDR3 protein: CASSQTGGTGTEAFF
CDR3 DNA: TGCGCCAGCAGCCAGACAGGGGGCACGGGCACTGAAGCTTTCTTT

D gene: .
CDR3 length: 15
V gene: TRBV7-2
J gene: TRBJ2-6
clone size: few
CDR3 protein: CASSLAGVGANVLTF
CDR3 DNA: TGTGCCAGCAGCTTGGCAGGGGTCGGGGCCAACGTCCTGACTTTC

D gene: TRBD2
CDR3 length: 14
V gene: TRBV7-9
J gene: TRBJ2-3
clone size: .
CDR3 protein: CASSLRLAADTQYF
CDR3 DNA: TGTGCCAGCAGCTTAAGACTAGCGGCAGATACGCAGTATTTT

D gene: .
CDR3 length: 16
V gene: TRBV7-6
J gene: TRBJ2-1
clone size: .
CDR3 protein: CASSAYLGPQPYEQFF
CDR3 DNA: TGTGCCAGCAGCGCGTACCTTGGACCCCAACCTTATGAGCAGTTCTTC

D gene: TRBD2
CDR3 length: 16
V gene: TRBV7-2
J gene: TRBJ2-3
clone size: few
CDR3 protein: CASSITSGGVTDTQYF
CDR3 DNA: TGTGCCAGCAGCATTACTAGCGGGGGGGTCACAGATACGCAGTATTTT

D gene: TRBD1
CDR3 length: 17
V gene: TRBV7-6
J gene: TRBJ2-5
clone size: .
CDR3 protein: CASTARPGQGGRETQYF
CDR3 DNA: TGTGCCAGCACCGCCAGACCGGGACAGGGGGGGAGAGAGACCCAGTACTTC

D gene: .
CDR3 length: 15
V gene: TRBV4-3
J gene: TRBJ1-1
clone size: .
CDR3 protein: CASSQAGKSNTEAFF
CDR3 DNA: TGCGCCAGCAGCCAAGCAGGGAAATCGAACACTGAAGCTTTCTTT

D gene: .
CDR3 length: 15
V gene: TRBV25-1
J gene: TRBJ1-2
clone size: few
CDR3 protein: CASSEPGQVGYGYTF
CDR3 DNA: TGTGCCAGCAGTGAACCGGGCCAAGTGGGCTATGGCTACACCTTC

D gene: TRBD1
CDR3 length: 14
V gene: TRBV9
J gene: TRBJ1-2
clone size: few
CDR3 protein: CASSVLQGAGGYTF
CDR3 DNA: TGTGCCAGCAGCGTCCTACAGGGGGCTGGTGGCTACACCTTC

D gene: .
CDR3 length: 14
V gene: TRBV7-2
J gene: TRBJ1-1
clone size: .
CDR3 protein: CASSFAQGATEAFF
CDR3 DNA: TGTGCCAGCAGCTTCGCCCAGGGTGCCACTGAAGCTTTCTTT

D gene: .
CDR3 length: 15
V gene: TRBV29-1
J gene: TRBJ2-1
clone size: .
CDR3 protein: CSVQVERRARNEQFF
CDR3 DNA: TGCAGCGTTCAAGTGGAGCGCAGAGCGAGGAATGAGCAGTTCTTC

D gene: .
CDR3 length: 11
V gene: TRBV28
J gene: TRBJ2-7
clone size: .
CDR3 protein: CASSIYSEQYF
CDR3 DNA: TGTGCCAGCAGTATCTACAGCGAGCAGTACTTC

D gene: .
CDR3 length: 15
V gene: TRBV18
J gene: TRBJ2-7
clone size: .
CDR3 protein: CASSPGIAIPDEQYF
CDR3 DNA: TGTGCCAGCTCACCAGGGATTGCTATACCCGACGAGCAGTACTTC

D gene: .
CDR3 length: 13
V gene: TRBV6-5
J gene: TRBJ1-1
clone size: .
CDR3 protein: CASRITMNTEAFF
CDR3 DNA: TGTGCCAGCAGGATAACTATGAACACTGAAGCTTTCTTT

D gene: TRBD1
CDR3 length: 13
V gene: TRBV9
J gene: TRBJ2-7
clone size: few
CDR3 protein: CASSGTGDYEQYF
CDR3 DNA: TGTGCCAGCAGCGGGACAGGAGACTACGAGCAGTACTTC

D gene: .
CDR3 length: 12
V gene: TRBV7-3
J gene: TRBJ2-1
clone size: few
CDR3 protein: CASSLAQGKQFF
CDR3 DNA: TGTGCCAGCAGCTTGGCCCAGGGTAAGCAGTTCTTC

D gene: TRBD1
CDR3 length: 13
V gene: TRBV15
J gene: TRBJ1-1
clone size: few
CDR3 protein: CATSGDPGTVTFF
CDR3 DNA: TGTGCCACCAGCGGAGATCCTGGGACAGTTACTTTCTTT

D gene: TRBD2
CDR3 length: 15
V gene: TRBV5-1
J gene: TRBJ2-1
clone size: few
CDR3 protein: CASSFSYTSGGEQFF
CDR3 DNA: TGCGCCAGCAGCTTTTCCTATACTAGCGGTGGTGAGCAGTTCTTC

D gene: .
CDR3 length: 15
V gene: TRBV25-1
J gene: TRBJ1-4
clone size: few
CDR3 protein: CASSELGKGNEKLFF
CDR3 DNA: TGTGCCAGCAGTGAATTAGGGAAGGGGAATGAAAAACTGTTTTTT

D gene: .
CDR3 length: 16
V gene: TRBV5-1
J gene: TRBJ1-6
clone size: .
CDR3 protein: CASSRESISYNSPLHF
CDR3 DNA: TGCGCCAGCAGCAGGGAAAGCATCTCCTATAATTCACCCCTCCACTTT

D gene: .
CDR3 length: 17
V gene: TRBV7-9
J gene: TRBJ2-7
clone size: few
CDR3 protein: CASSLGGNSLTYYEQYF
CDR3 DNA: TGTGCCAGCAGCTTAGGCGGGAACAGCCTGACTTATTACGAGCAGTACTTC

D gene: .
CDR3 length: 14
V gene: TRBV5-1
J gene: TRBJ2-1
clone size: few
CDR3 protein: CASRGSRIYNEQFF
CDR3 DNA: TGCGCCAGCAGAGGATCCAGAATCTACAATGAGCAGTTCTTC

D gene: .
CDR3 length: 13
V gene: TRBV6-1
J gene: TRBJ2-5
clone size: .
CDR3 protein: CASSRLRDETQYF
CDR3 DNA: TGTGCCAGCAGTAGGCTGCGGGACGAGACCCAGTACTTC

D gene: .
CDR3 length: 14
V gene: TRBV7-3
J gene: TRBJ1-3
clone size: .
CDR3 protein: CASSFGREGNTIYF
CDR3 DNA: TGTGCCAGCAGCTTCGGACGGGAAGGAAACACCATATATTTT

D gene: .
CDR3 length: 15
V gene: TRBV7-3
J gene: TRBJ1-1
clone size: .
CDR3 protein: CASSLEERGSTEAFF
CDR3 DNA: TGTGCCAGCAGCTTAGAAGAGCGGGGGAGTACTGAAGCTTTCTTT

D gene: TRBD2
CDR3 length: 14
V gene: TRBV19
J gene: TRBJ2-3
clone size: few
CDR3 protein: CASRKAGRTDTQYF
CDR3 DNA: TGTGCCAGTAGGAAAGCGGGGCGCACAGATACGCAGTATTTT

D gene: .
CDR3 length: 15
V gene: TRBV7-6
J gene: TRBJ2-7
clone size: .
CDR3 protein: CASSLASRRAYEQYF
CDR3 DNA: TGTGCCAGCAGCTTAGCAAGCCGGAGGGCCTACGAGCAGTACTTC

D gene: .
CDR3 length: 16
V gene: TRBV9
J gene: TRBJ2-3
clone size: .
CDR3 protein: CASSVGAYTDSDTQYF
CDR3 DNA: TGTGCCAGCAGCGTAGGAGCCTACACAGATTCAGATACGCAGTATTTT

D gene: TRBD1
CDR3 length: 15
V gene: TRBV5-1
J gene: TRBJ2-3
clone size: .
CDR3 protein: CASLRTGGTADTQYF
CDR3 DNA: TGCGCCAGCTTGCGGACAGGGGGGACGGCAGATACGCAGTATTTT

D gene: .
CDR3 length: 12
V gene: TRBV18
J gene: TRBJ2-5
clone size: few
CDR3 protein: CASSPSQETQYF
CDR3 DNA: TGTGCCAGCTCACCCTCCCAAGAGACCCAGTACTTC

D gene: .
CDR3 length: 11
V gene: TRBV10-3
J gene: TRBJ1-3
clone size: few
CDR3 protein: CATGVGNTIYF
CDR3 DNA: TGTGCCACCGGAGTAGGAAACACCATATATTTT